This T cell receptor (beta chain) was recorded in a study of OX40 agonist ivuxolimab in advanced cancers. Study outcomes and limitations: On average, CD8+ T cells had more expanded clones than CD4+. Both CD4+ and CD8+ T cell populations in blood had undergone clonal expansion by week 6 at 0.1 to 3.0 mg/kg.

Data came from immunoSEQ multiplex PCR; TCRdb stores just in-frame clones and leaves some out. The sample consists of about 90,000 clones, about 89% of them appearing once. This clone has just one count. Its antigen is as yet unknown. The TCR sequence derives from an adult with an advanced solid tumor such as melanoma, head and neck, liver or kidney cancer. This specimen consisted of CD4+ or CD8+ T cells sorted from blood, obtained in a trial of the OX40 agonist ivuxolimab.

Written as DNA, the CDR3 is TGTGCCAGCAGTTACTCAGGGAGTGGTAACGGAAACACCATATATTTT. Its protein is CASSYSGSGNGNTIYF. The rearrangement links TRBV6-5 to TRBJ1-3; no firm D call. The CDR3 is made up of 16 amino acids. Germline CDR1 MNHEY, CDR2 SVGAGI. Trimming removed 0 bases from V and 4 bases from J, with 13 bases in between.